The clone carrying this T cell receptor (beta chain) was counted ten times or more. These data come from a study of CD8 T cells in ankylosing spondylitis. TCRdb re-called the 5' RACE reads through MiXCR, storing one row per CDR3 protein. The data hold tens of thousands of distinct CDR3 sequences, with about 5.1% observed a single time. Trimming left V 9 bases short and J 10 bases short, with 29 bases between. CDR1 and CDR2 (germline): LNHDA, SQIVND (reference sequence). The CDR3 is 16 residues long. Sequencing was done on a sample of blood, either unsorted or a sorted T cell fraction (not recorded which). The chain uses TRBV19 and TRBJ2-3; D is ambiguous. This receptor was identified in a female donor with ankylosing spondylitis or in good health (not recorded which). The CDR3 region is CASIILVVSERSAQYF. CDR3 bases: TGTGCCAGCATTATCCTGGTGGTCTCCGAACGATCGGCGCAGTATTTT.